These 11 T cell receptor beta chains originate from one sample sequenced in a study of cytomegalovirus exposure and HLA in healthy donors. PCR used 60 Vbeta primers and 13 Jbeta primers. The table came from immunoSEQ multiplex PCR; TCRdb's copy has only in-frame clones and leaves some out. The table records about 94,000 clones, about 8% of them present only once. Sequencing used PBMCs. The source of these receptors is a man aged 50 or older in good health and CMV-seronegative.

This clone has more than one count but fewer than ten. The rearrangement joins TRBV9 to TRBJ2-7; 9 bases are shared with TRBD1. V trimming: 4 bases; J trimming: 3 bases; junction bases outside the gene matches: 5. Per germline, CDR1 SGDLS and CDR2 YYNGEE. There are 14 residues in the CDR3. CDR3 DNA sequence: TGTGCCAGCAGCTCCCAGGGACAGGGCTACGAGCAGTACTTC. It translates to CASSSQGQGYEQYF.

The chain has TRBV29-1 and TRBJ2-1, with TRBD2 identical over 10 bases. The CDR3 length is 13 residues. V was pared by 7 bases and J by 4 bases, with 4 bases of the junction left unmatched. Germline CDR1 is SQVTM and CDR2 is ANQGSEA. This CDR3 reads CSGVTSGYNEQFF. CDR3 DNA: TGCAGCGGGGTGACTAGCGGGTACAATGAGCAGTTCTTC.

This chain uses TRBV5-1 with TRBJ2-7; D unresolved. The germline CDR1 and CDR2 sequences are SGHRS and YFSETQ. The CDR3 length is 12 residues. V lost 2 bases, J lost 3 bases, and 6 bases lay in between. CDR3 coding DNA: TGCGCCAGCAGCTTCCCAGGCTACGAGCAGTACTTC. Its translation: CASSFPGYEQYF.

The chain is built from TRBV5-1 and TRBJ1-1; 8 bases are a match to TRBD1. Germline V gene sequence: CDR1 SGHRS, CDR2 YFSETQ. Trimming took 4 bases from V and 8 from J; bases not matched to a gene: 13. CDR3 size: 15 residues. The DNA for the CDR3 is TGCGCCAGCAGCCCCCTCCCGGGACAGGAAACCGAAGCTTTCTTT. Translated: CASSPLPGQETEAFF.

This clone was counted only a few times. The chain recombines TRBV7-2 with TRBJ2-2, with TRBD1 matching over 11 bases. In germline, CDR1 is SGHTA, CDR2 FQGNSA. The J segment lost 6 bases and the V segment lost 6 bases, leaving 15 bases of the junction unmatched. The CDR3 consists of 18 residues. CDR3 loop: CASSHIVDRGRVAGELFF. The CDR3 bases are TGTGCCAGCAGTCACATCGTGGACAGGGGGCGGGTGGCCGGGGAGCTGTTTTTT.

This clone has a handful of counts. The V gene is TRBV7-3, the J gene TRBJ1-1, with a weak D call TRBD1 (5 bases). Trimming left V 5 bases short and J 2 bases short, with 15 bases between. Germline lookup yields CDR1 SGHTA and CDR2 FQGTGA. This CDR3 region has 15 residues. This CDR3 is CASSPTDSRNTEAFF. The CDR3, as DNA: TGTGCCAGCAGCCCCACTGACAGCAGAAACACTGAAGCTTTCTTT.

The chain recombines TRBV28 with TRBJ2-3, with TRBD1 matching 8 bases. V lost 4 bases and J lost 4; bases outside the gene matches: 10. The CDR3 totals 16 residues. In germline, CDR1 is MDHEN, CDR2 SYDVKM. DNA for the CDR3: TGTGCCAGCAGTTACCGAGACAGGGGTGTCGCAGATACGCAGTATTTT. Translating gives CASSYRDRGVADTQYF.

The sample holds a few counts of this clone. J is TRBJ2-7 and V is TRBV7-3; D might be TRBD2 (6 bases). Germline CDR1 and CDR2: SGHTA and FQGTGA. The CDR3 extends over 13 amino acids. The ends were cut back, 5 bases at V and 4 bases at J, with 12 bases in the middle. The CDR3 DNA reads TGTGCCAGCAGCCCCCAGGCGGGGTACGAGCAGTACTTC. As protein: CASSPQAGYEQYF.

This clone came up a few times. The J gene is TRBJ2-3, the V gene TRBV28; D call uncertain. Trimming removed 6 bases from V and 0 bases from J, with 7 bases in between. From germline, CDR1 is MDHEN and CDR2 SYDVKM. The CDR3 has 13 residues. This CDR3 reads CASSPQSTDTQYF. The CDR3 DNA reads TGTGCCAGCAGCCCACAGAGCACAGATACGCAGTATTTT.

This clone was observed a handful of times. V and J are TRBV29-1 and TRBJ1-4, with 8 bases fitting TRBD1. In germline, CDR1 is SQVTM, CDR2 ANQGSEA. This CDR3 is 14 amino acids long. Trimming removed 6 bases from V and 8 bases from J; junction bases left unmatched: 11. The CDR3 region is CSVDLTGAGEKLFF. The CDR3 DNA reads TGCAGCGTCGACCTGACAGGGGCCGGGGAAAAACTGTTTTTT.

This clone was recorded a few times. This chain uses TRBV9 with TRBJ1-2, with D possibly matching TRBD1 (5 bases). Looked up from germline, CDR1 is SGDLS and CDR2 is YYNGEE. With 3 bases removed from V and 2 bases from J, the gap between germline ends came to 23 bases. There are 18 residues in the CDR3. The CDR3 region is CASSEVAMSSGENYGYTF. The CDR3 DNA follows: TGTGCCAGCAGCGAAGTCGCCATGAGTTCGGGGGAGAACTATGGCTACACCTTC.